The following is a T cell receptor beta chain sequence with its context. Its specific antigen is unknown. No much larger clone exists at a distance of one base, and base qualities are not known. The collaborating institutions used their own protocols to collect whole blood in K2EDTA tubes. For TCRbeta analysis, collaborators shipped samples as frozen whole blood, isolated PBMCs, or DNA extracted from either of those sample types. The sample originates from a study of blood T cell repertoires in COVID-19 (dated by TCRdb to the early 2020s). Regarding the complete study: Collaborator samples came from the United States, Italy and Spain and covered acute and convalescent phases of COVID-19. The sample metadata nearly always contained a de-identified subject ID, COVID-19 status, age in years and sex. The prospective study material was composed of cDNA or gDNA derived from T cells, B-cell-depleted T cells, or PBMCs. Where available, HLA class I and class II types were obtained from metadata supplied by the sample provider rather than from assay-based typing. The dataset comprised deeply sampled blood TCRbeta repertoires from subjects exposed to, actively infected with, or recovered from COVID-19. A freely available public database, intended as a resource for researchers studying the immune response to SARS-CoV-2, is where the repertoires were released. The samples were drawn from two sources: the first 160 participants of the ongoing ImmuneRACE study, and 950 to 1,500 subjects contributed by 6 global collaborators. Points the paper makes about the study in general: Clinical and demographic metadata were provided uncurated, with the amount varying by source and participant.

The immunoSEQ Assay, a bias-controlled multiplex PCR, was used to amplify TCRbeta CDR3 regions from genomic DNA. The authors' pipeline ran thus. The number of nucleated cells in each sample was estimated from the amplification of reference gene primers within the assay. To quantify the absolute abundance of each unique TCRbeta CDR3 rearrangement, sequence reads were collapsed and filtered. For each sample, productive Simpson clonality was calculated by taking the square root of Simpson's diversity index across productive rearrangements. TCRdb's version of the immuneACCESS table is confined to in-frame rearrangements and falls short of the full clone set. An unresolved V gene accounts for under half of the shortfall where checked; the remainder is of unknown origin. V and J calls and clone size follow that table, whereas D and trimming were derived from the DNA. This sample has 150,000 or so clones in its table, and about 80% of those were observed once. The top ten constitute almost 8.5% of the sample.

The V and J ends are trimmed by 4 bases and 1 base, leaving 13 bases between them. Reading the germline V gene gives CDR1 SGHAT and CDR2 FQNNGV. The CDR3 measures 15 amino acids from cysteine to phenylalanine. Here the CDR3 DNA is all that survives: 45 bases in frame from base 1. The receptor's source is a woman between 65 and 79 years old with acute or convalescent COVID-19. The chain was built from TRBV11-2 and TRBJ1-2, and the D gene may be TRBD1, 6 bases matching. Sequencing was done on a sample of peripheral blood. For the CDR3, the sequence is CASSWNRDINYGYTF. The DNA reads as follows: TGTGCCAGCAGCTGGAACCGGGACATTAACTATGGCTACACCTTC.